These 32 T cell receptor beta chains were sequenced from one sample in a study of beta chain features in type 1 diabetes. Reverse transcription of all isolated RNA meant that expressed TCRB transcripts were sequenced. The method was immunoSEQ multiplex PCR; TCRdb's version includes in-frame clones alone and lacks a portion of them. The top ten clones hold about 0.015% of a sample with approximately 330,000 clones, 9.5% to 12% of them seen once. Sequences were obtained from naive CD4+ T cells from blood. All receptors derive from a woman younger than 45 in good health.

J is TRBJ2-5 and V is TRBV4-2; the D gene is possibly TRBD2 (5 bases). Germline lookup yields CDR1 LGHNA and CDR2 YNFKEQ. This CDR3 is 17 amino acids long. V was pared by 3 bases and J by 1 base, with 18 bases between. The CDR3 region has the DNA TGTGCCAGCAGCCAGGAAGGAGGAGGCCTAGTCCAAGAGACCCAGTACTTC. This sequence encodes CASSQEGGGLVQETQYF.

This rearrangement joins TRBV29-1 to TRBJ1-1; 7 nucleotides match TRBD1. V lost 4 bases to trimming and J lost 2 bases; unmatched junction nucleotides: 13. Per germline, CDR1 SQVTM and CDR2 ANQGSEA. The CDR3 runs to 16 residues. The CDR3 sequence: CSVVSVGQRVNTEAFF. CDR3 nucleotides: TGCAGCGTTGTTTCGGTGGGACAGAGGGTAAACACTGAAGCTTTCTTT.

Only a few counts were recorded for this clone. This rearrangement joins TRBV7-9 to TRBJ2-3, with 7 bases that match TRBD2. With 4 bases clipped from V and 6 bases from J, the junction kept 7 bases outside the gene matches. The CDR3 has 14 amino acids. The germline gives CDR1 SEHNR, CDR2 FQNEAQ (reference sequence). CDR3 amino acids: CASSSPSRGDTQYF. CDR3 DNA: TGTGCCAGCAGCTCGCCCTCGCGGGGGGATACGCAGTATTTT.

This chain's CDR3 is CASSPGTGTGTYEQYF. The DNA for the CDR3 is TGTGCCAGCTCACCAGGTACCGGAACAGGGACCTACGAGCAGTACTTC. The chain recombines TRBV18 with TRBJ2-7; a weak D match, TRBD1 (6 bases). V dropped 2 bases and J dropped 2 bases, with 16 bases sitting between them. This CDR3 is built from 16 residues. Germline CDR1 and CDR2: KGHSH and LQKENI.

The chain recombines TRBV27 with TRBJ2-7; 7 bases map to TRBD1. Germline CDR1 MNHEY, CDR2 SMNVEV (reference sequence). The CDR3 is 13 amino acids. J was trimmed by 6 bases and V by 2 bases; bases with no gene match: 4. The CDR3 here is CASSLQGVSEQYF. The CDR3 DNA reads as TGTGCCAGCAGTTTACAGGGGGTCAGCGAGCAGTACTTC.

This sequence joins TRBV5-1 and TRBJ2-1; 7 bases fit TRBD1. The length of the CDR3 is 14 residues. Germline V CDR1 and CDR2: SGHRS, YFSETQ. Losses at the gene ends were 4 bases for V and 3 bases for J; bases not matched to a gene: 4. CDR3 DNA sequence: TGCGCCAGCAGCCCTGGACAGGTCTACAATGAGCAGTTCTTC. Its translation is CASSPGQVYNEQFF.

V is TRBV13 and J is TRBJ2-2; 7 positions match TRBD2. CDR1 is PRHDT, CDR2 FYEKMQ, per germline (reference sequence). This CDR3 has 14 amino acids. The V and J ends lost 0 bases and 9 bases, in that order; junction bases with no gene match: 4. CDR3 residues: CASSLGLSGRELFF. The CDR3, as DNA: TGTGCCAGCAGCTTAGGCCTAAGCGGGAGGGAGCTGTTTTTT.

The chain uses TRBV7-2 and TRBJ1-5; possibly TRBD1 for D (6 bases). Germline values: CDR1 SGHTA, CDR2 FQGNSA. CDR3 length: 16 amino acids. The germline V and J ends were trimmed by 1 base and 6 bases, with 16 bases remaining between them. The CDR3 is CASSLGGRGSGQPQHF. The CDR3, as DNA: TGTGCCAGCAGCTTAGGAGGCAGGGGTTCCGGTCAGCCCCAGCATTTT.

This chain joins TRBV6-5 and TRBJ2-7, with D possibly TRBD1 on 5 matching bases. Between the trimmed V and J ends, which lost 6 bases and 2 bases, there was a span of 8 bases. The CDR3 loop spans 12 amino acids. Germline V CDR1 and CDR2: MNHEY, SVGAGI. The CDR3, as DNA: TGTGCCAGCAGACAAGGGGCCTACGAGCAGTACTTC. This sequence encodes CASRQGAYEQYF.

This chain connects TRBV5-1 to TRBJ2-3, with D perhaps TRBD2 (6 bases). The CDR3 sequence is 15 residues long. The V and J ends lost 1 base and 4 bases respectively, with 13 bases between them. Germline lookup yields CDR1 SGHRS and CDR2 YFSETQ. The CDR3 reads CASSLQLAPADTQYF. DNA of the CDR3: TGCGCCAGCAGCTTGCAACTAGCTCCGGCAGATACGCAGTATTTT.

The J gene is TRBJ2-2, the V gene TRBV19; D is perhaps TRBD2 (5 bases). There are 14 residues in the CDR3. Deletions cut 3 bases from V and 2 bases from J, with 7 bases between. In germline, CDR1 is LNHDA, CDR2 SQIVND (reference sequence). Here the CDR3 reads CASSMTGNTGELFF. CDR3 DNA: TGTGCCAGTAGTATGACGGGAAACACCGGGGAGCTGTTTTTT.

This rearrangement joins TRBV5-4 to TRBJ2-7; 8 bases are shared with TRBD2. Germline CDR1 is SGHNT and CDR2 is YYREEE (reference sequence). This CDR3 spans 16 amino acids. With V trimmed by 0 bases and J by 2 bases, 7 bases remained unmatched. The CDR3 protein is CASSLVGLRGAYEQYF. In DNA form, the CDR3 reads TGTGCCAGCAGCTTGGTGGGGTTGCGGGGGGCCTACGAGCAGTACTTC.

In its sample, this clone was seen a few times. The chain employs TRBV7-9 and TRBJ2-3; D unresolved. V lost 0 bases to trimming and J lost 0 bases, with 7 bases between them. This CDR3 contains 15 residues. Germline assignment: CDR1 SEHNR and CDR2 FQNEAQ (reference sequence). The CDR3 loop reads CASSLAASSTDTQYF. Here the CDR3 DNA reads TGTGCCAGCAGCTTAGCGGCCAGTAGCACAGATACGCAGTATTTT.

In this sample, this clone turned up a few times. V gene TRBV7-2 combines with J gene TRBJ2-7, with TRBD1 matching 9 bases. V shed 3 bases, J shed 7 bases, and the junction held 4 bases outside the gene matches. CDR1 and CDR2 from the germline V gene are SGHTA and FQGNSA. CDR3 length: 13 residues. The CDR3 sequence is CASSFDRGGEQYF. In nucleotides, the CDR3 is TGTGCCAGCAGCTTCGACAGGGGGGGTGAGCAGTACTTC.

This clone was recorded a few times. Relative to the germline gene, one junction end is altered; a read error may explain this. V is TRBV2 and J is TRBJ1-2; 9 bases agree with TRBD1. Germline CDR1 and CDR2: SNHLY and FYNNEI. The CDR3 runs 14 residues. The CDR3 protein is CASSEGTGPYGYTF. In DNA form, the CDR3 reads TGTGCCAGCAGCGAAGGGACAGGGCCCTATGGCTACACCTTC.

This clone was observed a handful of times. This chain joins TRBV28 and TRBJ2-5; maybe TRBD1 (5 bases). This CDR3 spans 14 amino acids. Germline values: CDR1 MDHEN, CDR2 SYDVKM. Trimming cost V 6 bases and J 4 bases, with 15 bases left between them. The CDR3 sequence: CASRATGHGETQYF. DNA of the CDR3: TGTGCCAGCAGGGCCACAGGTCACGGAGAGACCCAGTACTTC.

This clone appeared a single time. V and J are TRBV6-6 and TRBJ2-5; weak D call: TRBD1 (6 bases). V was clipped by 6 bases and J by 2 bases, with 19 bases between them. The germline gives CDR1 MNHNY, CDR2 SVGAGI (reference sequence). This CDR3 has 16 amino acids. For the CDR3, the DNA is TGTGCCAGCAGCGACAGGTCCGACGCAGGTCAAGAGACCCAGTACTTC. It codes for CASSDRSDAGQETQYF.

CDR3 sequence reads: CASSEDLAGGPETQYF. Written as DNA, the CDR3 is TGTGCCAGCAGTGAGGATCTAGCGGGAGGGCCGGAGACCCAGTACTTC. V is TRBV25-1 and J is TRBJ2-5; TRBD2 matches 12 bases. This CDR3 spans 16 amino acids. Trimming took 3 bases from V and 5 from J; bases not matched to a gene: 7. Germline-derived CDR1 and CDR2 are MGHDK and SYGVNS.

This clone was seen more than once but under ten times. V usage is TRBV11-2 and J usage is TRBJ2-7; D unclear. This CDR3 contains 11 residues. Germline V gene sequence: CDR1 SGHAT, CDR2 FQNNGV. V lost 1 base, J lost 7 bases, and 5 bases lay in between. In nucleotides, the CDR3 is TGTGCCAGCAGCTTAGCCTTTGAGCAGTACTTC. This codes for CASSLAFEQYF.

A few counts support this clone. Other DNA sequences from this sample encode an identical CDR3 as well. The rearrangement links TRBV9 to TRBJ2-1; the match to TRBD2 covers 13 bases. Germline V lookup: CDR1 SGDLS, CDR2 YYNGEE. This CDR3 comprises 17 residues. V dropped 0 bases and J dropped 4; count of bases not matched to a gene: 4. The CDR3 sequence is CASSVGLAGGPYNEQFF. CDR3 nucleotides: TGTGCCAGCAGCGTAGGACTAGCGGGAGGCCCTTACAATGAGCAGTTCTTC.

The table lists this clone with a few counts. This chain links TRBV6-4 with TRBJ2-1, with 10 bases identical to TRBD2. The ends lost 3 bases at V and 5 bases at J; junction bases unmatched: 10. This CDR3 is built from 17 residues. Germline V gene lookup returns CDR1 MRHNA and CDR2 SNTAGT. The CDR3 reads CASSERPGLANNNEQFF. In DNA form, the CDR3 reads TGTGCCAGCAGTGAGAGACCGGGACTAGCGAACAACAATGAGCAGTTCTTC.

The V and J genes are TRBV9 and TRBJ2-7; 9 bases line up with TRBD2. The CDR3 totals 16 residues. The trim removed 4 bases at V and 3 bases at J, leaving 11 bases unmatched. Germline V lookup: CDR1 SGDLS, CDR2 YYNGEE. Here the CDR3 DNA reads TGTGCCAGCAGCCCAGGGCGGGAGGGCCTCATCTACGAGCAGTACTTC. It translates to CASSPGREGLIYEQYF.

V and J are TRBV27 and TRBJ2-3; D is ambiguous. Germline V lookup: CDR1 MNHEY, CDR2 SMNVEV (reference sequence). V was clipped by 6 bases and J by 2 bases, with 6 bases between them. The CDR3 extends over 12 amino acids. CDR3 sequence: CASSPTTDTQYF. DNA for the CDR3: TGTGCCAGCAGCCCTACCACAGATACGCAGTATTTT.

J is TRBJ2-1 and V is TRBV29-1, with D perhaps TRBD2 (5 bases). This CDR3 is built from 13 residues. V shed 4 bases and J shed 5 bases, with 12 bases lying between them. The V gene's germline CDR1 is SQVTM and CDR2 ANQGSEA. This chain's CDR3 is CSVVRGPHNEQFF. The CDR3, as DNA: TGCAGCGTTGTTCGGGGTCCCCACAATGAGCAGTTCTTC.

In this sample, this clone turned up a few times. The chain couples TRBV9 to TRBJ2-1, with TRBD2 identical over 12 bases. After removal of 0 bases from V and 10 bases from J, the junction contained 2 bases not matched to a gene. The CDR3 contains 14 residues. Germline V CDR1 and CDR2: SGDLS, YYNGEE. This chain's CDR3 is CASSVASGRAEQFF. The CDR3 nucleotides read TGTGCCAGCAGCGTAGCTAGCGGGAGGGCCGAGCAGTTCTTC. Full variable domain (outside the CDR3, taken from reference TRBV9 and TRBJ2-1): DSGVTQTPKHLITATGQRVTLRCSPRSGDLSVYWYQQSLDQGLQFLIQYYNGEERAKGNILERFSAQQFPDLHSELNLSSLELGDSALYFCASSVASGRAEQFFGPGTRLTVL.

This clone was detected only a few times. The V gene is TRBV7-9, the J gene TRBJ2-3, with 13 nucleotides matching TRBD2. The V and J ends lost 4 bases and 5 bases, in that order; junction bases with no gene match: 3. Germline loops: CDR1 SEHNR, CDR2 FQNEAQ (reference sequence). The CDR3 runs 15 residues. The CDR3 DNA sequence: TGTGCCAGCAGCTCGGGACTAGCGGGACTAGATACGCAGTATTTT. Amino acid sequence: CASSSGLAGLDTQYF.

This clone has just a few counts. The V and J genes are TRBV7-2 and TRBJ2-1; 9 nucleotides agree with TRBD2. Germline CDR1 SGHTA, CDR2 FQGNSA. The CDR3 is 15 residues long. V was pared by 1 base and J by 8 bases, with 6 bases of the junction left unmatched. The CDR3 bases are TGTGCCAGCAGCTTAGGGATAGCGGGAGTTGATGAGCAGTTCTTC. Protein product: CASSLGIAGVDEQFF.

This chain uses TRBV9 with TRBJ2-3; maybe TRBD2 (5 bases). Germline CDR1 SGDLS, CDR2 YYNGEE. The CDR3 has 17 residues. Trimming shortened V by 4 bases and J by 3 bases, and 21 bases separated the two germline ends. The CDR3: CASSSAADLGRTDTQYF. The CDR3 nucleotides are TGTGCCAGCAGCTCCGCAGCGGACTTGGGAAGAACAGATACGCAGTATTTT.

DNA for the CDR3: TGTGCCTGGAGAAGGGACACGAACACCGGGGAGCTGTTTTTT. Translation gives CAWRRDTNTGELFF. The V and J genes are TRBV30 and TRBJ2-2; weak D call: TRBD1 (6 bases). The ends were cut back, 3 bases at V and 0 bases at J, with 8 bases in the middle. Germline V gene sequence: CDR1 GTSNPN, CDR2 SVGIG (reference sequence). This CDR3 is built from 14 residues. Together with reference TRBV30 and TRBJ2-2, the CDR3 gives the full variable domain: SQTIHQWPATLVQPVGSPLSLECTVEGTSNPNLYWYRQAAGRGLQLLFYSVGIGQISSEVPQNLSASRPQDRQFILSSKKLLLSDSGFYLCAWRRDTNTGELFFGEGSRLTVL.

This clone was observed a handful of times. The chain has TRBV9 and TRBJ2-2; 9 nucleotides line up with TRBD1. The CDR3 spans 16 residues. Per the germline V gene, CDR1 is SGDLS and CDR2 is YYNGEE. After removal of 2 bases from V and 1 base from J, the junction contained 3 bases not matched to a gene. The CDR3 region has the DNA TGTGCCAGCAGCGTCGGACAGGGGTTGAACACCGGGGAGCTGTTTTTT. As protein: CASSVGQGLNTGELFF.

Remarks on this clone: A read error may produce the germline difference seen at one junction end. The CDR3 DNA sequence: TGTGCTAGCAGCTTAGGGCTAGCGGGAGACTACGAGCAGTACTTC. As protein: CASSLGLAGDYEQYF. The genes are TRBV7-7 and TRBJ2-7, with 10 positions matching TRBD2. CDR3 length equals 15 residues. From germline, CDR1 is SSHAT and CDR2 FNYEAQ (reference sequence).

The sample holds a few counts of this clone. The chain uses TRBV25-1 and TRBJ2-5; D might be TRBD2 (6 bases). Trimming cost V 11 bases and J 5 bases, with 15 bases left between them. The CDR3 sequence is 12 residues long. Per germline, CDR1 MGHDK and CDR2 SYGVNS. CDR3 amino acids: CAASTRVETQYF. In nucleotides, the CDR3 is TGTGCCGCCTCGACTAGAGTTGAGACCCAGTACTTC.